This T cell receptor (beta chain) was recorded in a study of control samples from healthy donors and cancer patients. Profiling relied on immunoSEQ multiplex PCR, and the TCRdb table lists in-frame clones only, not all of them. The sample has about 130,000 clones, approximately 95% seen once; the top ten hold 3.6%. Per germline, CDR1 LGHNA and CDR2 YNFKEQ. This CDR3 has 20 residues. With V trimmed by 7 bases and J by 0 bases, 20 bases remained unmatched. The sequence derives from a man in his thirties or forties in good health. Sample: blood. The V and J genes are TRBV4-2 and TRBJ2-3, with 9 bases lining up with TRBD2. CDR3 amino acids: CASTAASSRLAGLSTDTQYF. CDR3 DNA sequence: TGTGCCAGCACAGCAGCCAGCTCTCGTCTAGCGGGGCTTAGCACAGATACGCAGTATTTT.